This paragraph covers one TCR beta chain sequence. No antigen is known for it. Genomic DNA, the template, was used for profiling of the TCR beta VDJ and CDR3. MiXCR, run by TCRdb on the reads, gives a single entry per CDR3 protein. The sample includes about 71,000 distinct CDR3 sequences, around half seen only once; the top ten take about 8%. This sample stems from a study of CD8+CD57+ T cells in acquired aplastic anemia. At the level of the study: The sorted CD4+ and CD8+ cells yielded an average approximately 3.3 ug of DNA. CD4+ cell libraries from healthy donors averaged about 10.8 million reads.

Points from the study as a whole: No significant difference in CD8+ Simpson's diversity was found between patients and controls.

Trimming at V came to 3 bases and at J to 3 bases, leaving 7 bases not matched to a gene. The CDR3 is 15 residues long. Per the germline V gene, CDR1 is SGHDT and CDR2 is YYEEEE. Sequenced material: sorted CD4+, CD8+, or CD8+CD57+ T cells (not recorded which) from PBMCs. The sequence was collected from a human donor in good health, serving as a control. This chain connects TRBV5-6 to TRBJ1-2, with TRBD1 matching 8 bases. The CDR3 reads CASSWDGTGDYGYTF. DNA for the CDR3: TGTGCCAGCAGCTGGGACGGGACAGGAGACTATGGCTACACCTTC.